This T cell receptor beta chain comes out of a study of CD8 T cells in Susac syndrome. Study as a whole: About 6 sequenced Susac syndrome patients had clinically active disease, while about 8 were in remission. Study results and limitations: In total CD8+ repertoires, roughly 17 Susac-specific public clones were found, and roughly 5 in CD8+ TEMRA repertoires. Peak Susac CD8+ clonal expansion was seen in TEMRA cells and active patients.

Points on this clonotype: Its antigen is not identified.

CDR1 and CDR2 from the germline V gene are DFQATT and SNEGSKA (reference sequence). CDR3 length: 16 amino acids. Trimming shortened V by 3 bases and J by 0 bases, and 14 bases separated the two germline ends. Random hexamers primed reverse transcription of about 0.5 to 1 ug RNA. An immunoSEQ multiplex PCR amplified TCR beta CDR3 over 54 Vbeta and 13 Jbeta. TCRdb processed the immunoSEQ multiplex PCR reads anew with MiXCR; each CDR3 protein has one entry. The table lists roughly 110,000 distinct CDR3 sequences, approximately 94% of them singletons. Sequences were obtained from CD8+ T cells from PBMCs. This receptor was obtained from a human donor with Susac syndrome. The chain links TRBV20-1 to TRBJ2-2, with D possibly being TRBD1 or TRBD2 (5 bases each). Written as DNA, the CDR3 is TGCAGTGCTAGGGCGAAGGGACCATCGAACACCGGGGAGCTGTTTTTT. Protein product: CSARAKGPSNTGELFF.